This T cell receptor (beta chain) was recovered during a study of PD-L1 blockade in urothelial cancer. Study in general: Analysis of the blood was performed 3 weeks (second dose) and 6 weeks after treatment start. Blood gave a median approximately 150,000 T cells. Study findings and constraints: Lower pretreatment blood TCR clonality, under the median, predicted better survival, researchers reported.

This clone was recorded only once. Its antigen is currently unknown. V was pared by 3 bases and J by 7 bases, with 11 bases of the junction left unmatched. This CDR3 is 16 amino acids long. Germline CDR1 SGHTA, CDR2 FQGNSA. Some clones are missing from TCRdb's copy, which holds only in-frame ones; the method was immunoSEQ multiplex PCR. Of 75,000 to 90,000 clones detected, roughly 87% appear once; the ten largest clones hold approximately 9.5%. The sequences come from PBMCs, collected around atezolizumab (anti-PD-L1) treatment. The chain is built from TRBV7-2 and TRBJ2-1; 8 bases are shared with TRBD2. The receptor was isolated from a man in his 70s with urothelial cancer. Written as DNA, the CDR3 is TGTGCCAGCAGCTTCCTGCCGGGAGGGCCGGGGAATGAGCAGTTCTTC. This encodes CASSFLPGGPGNEQFF.